The source of this T cell receptor beta chain is a study of T cell changes during pregnancy in multiple sclerosis. Profiled with immunoSEQ multiplex PCR; TCRdb holds only in-frame clones, not every one. The top ten clones hold roughly 4% of a sample with about 31,000 clones, about nine tenths of them seen once. Germline V gene data show CDR1 as SGHTA and CDR2 as FQGNSA. J gave up 4 bases and V 5 bases, and 8 bases lay outside the gene matches. The length of the CDR3 is 15 residues. Sequenced here: CD8+ T cells from peripheral blood mononuclear cells, sampled in the second trimester of pregnancy. V gene TRBV7-2 combines with J gene TRBJ1-2, with 9 positions matching TRBD1. The source of this sequence is a female donor with multiple sclerosis, enrolled in a pregnancy study. As DNA, the CDR3 is TGTGCCAGCAGCGCCACAGGGGGCGTATCCTATGGCTACACCTTC. This encodes CASSATGGVSYGYTF. The whole variable domain, filled in from reference TRBV7-2 and TRBJ1-2, reads GAGVSQSPSNKVTEKGKDVELRCDPISGHTALYWYRQSLGQGLEFLIYFQGNSAPDKSGLPSDRFSAERTGGSVSTLTIQRTQQEDSAVYLCASSATGGVSYGYTFGSGTRLTVV.